The subject of this entry is one T cell receptor (beta chain). A few counts support this clonotype. Which antigen it targets is not known. No base quality values were provided; no much bigger clone lies one nucleotide off. This sample is drawn from a study of T cell repertoires in cytomegalovirus infection (dated by TCRdb to the late 2010s). In terms of the full investigation: Donor HLA type was relevant to the analysis, because carriage of CMV infection together with the matching HLA type was indicated by public TCR beta signatures.

Study-level results and caveats: The ex vivo response was dominated by HLA-C-restricted CMV-specific TCR beta clonotypes, and the single most frequent clonotype in two of eight donors was supplied by these HLA-C-restricted clonotypes. Carriers of CMV infection plus the relevant HLA type were discriminated by the cumulative frequency of public TCR beta family members in the study cohort and in an independent roughly 370-donor cohort.

TCRdb lists the instrument as Illumina HiSeq 1500. TCRdb took the public reads, trimmed them with fastp at Q25, ran MiXCR for clone calling and kept in-frame beta chains. CDR3 protein sequences are deduplicated, and each keeps its most common genes and DNA. The sample includes roughly 320,000 distinct CDR3 sequences, with over 7.5% observed a single time. The ten top clones hold 4.3% of the sample. The germline V gene (reference sequence) gives CDR1 as SEHNR and CDR2 as FQNEAQ. From V the trimming removes 4 bases and from J it removes 4 bases, while the gene matches leave 16 bases of the junction unaccounted for. The CDR3, cysteine through phenylalanine, is 21 amino acids long. Only the CDR3 part of the read is kept: 63 bases, read in frame from the first base.

The chain is made from TRBV7-9 and TRBJ2-1, and 16 junction bases match TRBD2. The origin of this receptor is a human donor in good health (CMV status not recorded). Some clones in this sample may be carry-over from other donors' samples. Sequencing was carried out using PBMCs. Here is the DNA: TGTGCCAGCAGCTGGCCCGGGACCGGGACTAGCGGGAGGGAGTCATACAATGAGCAGTTCTTC. This sequence encodes CASSWPGTGTSGRESYNEQFF.